The T cell receptor (delta chain) under discussion was sequenced for a study of γδ T cells in repeated Plasmodium falciparum infection. Study-wide context: The natural-infection arm compared Malian children under seasonal malaria with matched Australian children.

The trim removed 3 bases at V and 1 base at J, leaving 25 bases unmatched. The CDR3 consists of 21 residues. Germline CDR1 GEAIGNYY, CDR2 EKD. Bulk repertoires came from Vgamma9/Vdelta2+ or Vdelta2-negative gammadelta T cells flow-sorted from PBMC. Notes on this clone: TCRdb pairs this DNA with a much larger clone's protein that differs at residue 15, likely a read error; the protein shown was translated from the DNA.

TCRdb fed the multiplex PCR reads into CATT to redo clone calling. The sample includes under 60,000 delta-chain clones, about 1.5% of them seen just once. The clonotype comes from a pool of human donors (malaria-infected and uninfected, not separated). The material sequenced was gamma-delta T cells from blood. The V call is TRDV2, the J call TRDJ1; 7 bases align to TRDD3. In DNA, the CDR3 is TGTGCCTGTGACCTAATTTGGGAAATTGGGAGGGGCTGGGGGTGCACCGATAAACTCATCTTT. This sequence encodes CACDLIWEIGRGWGCTDKLIF.